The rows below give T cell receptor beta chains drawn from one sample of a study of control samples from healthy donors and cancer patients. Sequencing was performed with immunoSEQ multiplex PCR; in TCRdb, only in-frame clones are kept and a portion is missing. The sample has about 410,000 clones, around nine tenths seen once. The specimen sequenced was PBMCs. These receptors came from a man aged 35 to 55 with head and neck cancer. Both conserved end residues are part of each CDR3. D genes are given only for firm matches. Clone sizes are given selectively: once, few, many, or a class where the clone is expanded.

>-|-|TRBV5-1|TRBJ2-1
TGCGCCAGCAGCTTGGCGTACAGGCAAAGCAATGAGCAGTTCTTC
CASSLAYRQSNEQFF
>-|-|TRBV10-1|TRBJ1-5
TGCGCCAGCAGCTCAGGGGATCAGCCCCAGCATTTT
CASSSGDQPQHF
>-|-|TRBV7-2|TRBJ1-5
TGTGCCAGCACCCCACAGGGAAGGTATCAGCCCCAGCATTTT
CASTPQGRYQPQHF
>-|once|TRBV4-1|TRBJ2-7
TGCGCCAGCAGCCACGGGACTCGGCTGTACGAGCAGTACTTC
CASSHGTRLYEQYF
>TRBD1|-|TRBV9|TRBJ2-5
TGTGCCAGCAGCGTGGGGACAGGGATGTTGGAAGAGACCCAGTACTTC
CASSVGTGMLEETQYF
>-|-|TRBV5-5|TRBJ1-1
TGTGCCAGCAGCCCCTTGGGGGGAGTGGTACAAGCTTTCTTT
CASSPLGGVVQAFF
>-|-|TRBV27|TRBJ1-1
TGTGCCAGCGGGGGGGGTCAGTGGTACAGTGAAGCTTTCTTT
CASGGGQWYSEAFF
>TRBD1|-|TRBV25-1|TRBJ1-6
TGTGCCAGCAGTGAATCCGACAGGGGAAATTCACCCCTCCACTTT
CASSESDRGNSPLHF
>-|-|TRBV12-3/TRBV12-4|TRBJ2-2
TGTGCCAGCAAGGTGTACACCGGGGAGCTGTTTTTT
CASKVYTGELFF
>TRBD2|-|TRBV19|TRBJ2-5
TGTGCCAGTAATGGACTAGCGGGACAAGAGACCCAGTACTTC
CASNGLAGQETQYF
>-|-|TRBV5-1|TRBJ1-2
TGCGCCAGCAGCCCCCGAGCAGGTGACACCGGCTATGGCTACACCTTC
CASSPRAGDTGYGYTF
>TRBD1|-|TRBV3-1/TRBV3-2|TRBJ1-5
TGTGCCAGCAGCCATTCAGGGGGTGGTCAGCCCCAGCATTTT
CASSHSGGGQPQHF
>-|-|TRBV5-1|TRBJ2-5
TGCGCCAGCAGCAAATACCGGGACCACACTGAAGAGACCCAGTACTTC
CASSKYRDHTEETQYF
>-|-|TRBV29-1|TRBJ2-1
TGCAGCGTTCAAAGCCGCTCCTACAATGAGCAGTTCTTC
CSVQSRSYNEQFF
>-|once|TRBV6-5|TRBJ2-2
TGTGCCAGCAGTTACCAGGAGGGTCGCACCGGGGAGCTGTTTTTT
CASSYQEGRTGELFF
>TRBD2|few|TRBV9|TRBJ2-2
TGTGCCAGCAGCGTAGAGGGACTAGCGGGGACCGGGGAGCTGTTTTTT
CASSVEGLAGTGELFF